This T cell receptor (beta chain) was sequenced for a study of blood T cell repertoires in COVID-19 (dated by TCRdb to 2018 to 2020). Some background on the complete study: Collaborator samples came from the United States, Italy and Spain and covered acute and convalescent phases of COVID-19. The prospective study material was composed of cDNA or gDNA derived from T cells, B-cell-depleted T cells, or PBMCs. HLA class I and class II types, where available, came from metadata supplied by the sample provider rather than from assay-based typing. Sample metadata almost always included a de-identified subject ID, COVID-19 status, age in years and sex. Deeply sampled blood TCRbeta repertoires from subjects exposed to, actively infected with, or recovered from COVID-19 were included in the dataset. The repertoires were released in a freely available public database intended as a resource for research on the immune response to SARS-CoV-2. Samples came from the ongoing ImmuneRACE study (first 160 participants) plus 1,254 subjects from 6 global collaborators.

CDR1 is given as MNHNS and CDR2 as SASEGT, both from the germline V gene. The CDR3, cysteine through phenylalanine, is 15 amino acids long. The retained sequence is limited to the CDR3, 45 bases, with the frame set at the first base. Trimming removed 3 bases from V and 3 bases from J; the gene matches leave 8 bases unexplained. The immunoSEQ Assay, a bias-controlled multiplex PCR, was used to amplify TCRbeta CDR3 regions from genomic DNA. The published analysis was carried out like this. Within the assay, amplification of reference gene primers was used to estimate how many nucleated cells each sample contained. Sequence reads were collapsed and filtered to measure the absolute abundance of every unique TCRbeta CDR3 rearrangement. For each sample, productive Simpson clonality was calculated as the square root of Simpson's diversity index across productive rearrangements. TCRdb carries this immuneACCESS record with in-frame sequences only. Its versions omit some clonotypes, under half of them owing to an unresolved V gene in the studies checked, with the rest unexplained. That table gives V, J and clone size, and the DNA gave D and trimming. This sample lists about 330,000 clones; roughly 89% were detected once. Around 9.9% of the sample rests with the top ten.

This clone is a singleton in its sample. This clone's antigen is unknown. It has no much larger one-base neighbor in the sample; base qualities were not kept. Beyond this particular receptor, the publication reports: The quantity of clinical and demographic metadata differed by source and by participant and was supplied without curation.

One collaborating source in Seattle enrolled patients during active infection and followed them longitudinally through the course of disease. Collaborating institutions collected whole blood in K2EDTA tubes following their own protocols. For TCRbeta analysis, collaborators shipped samples in one of three forms: frozen whole blood, isolated PBMCs, or DNA extracted from either of those sample types. This sequence was found in a man aged 30-40 years with COVID-19, enrolled during active disease. The sample comprised peripheral blood. The chain was built from TRBV6-1 and TRBJ2-7, with 7 central nucleotides matching TRBD2. The nucleotides read TGTGCCAGCAGTGAGTCTGGCGGGAGCGTCTACGAGCAGTACTTC. This sequence encodes CASSESGGSVYEQYF.